Given below is one TCR beta chain in context. Germline and junction disagree at one end, which may indicate a read error. Clones were read by immunoSEQ multiplex PCR, and TCRdb kept only the in-frame ones, dropping some. In the table there are some 1 million clones, about 75% of which are singletons. The data stem from a study of shared clonotypes between healthy human individuals. The CDR3 sequence is 13 residues long. From germline, CDR1 is SNHLY and CDR2 FYNNEI. The TCR sequence derives from a young man in good health. Specimen: memory CD4+ T cells sorted from blood. Subset meaning: CD45RA-negative fraction. The rearrangement links TRBV2 to TRBJ1-2; D is possibly TRBD1 (6 bases). CDR3 in DNA: TGTGCCAGCAGGGAAGACAGGATCTATGGCTACACCTTC. The encoded protein is CASREDRIYGYTF.